This TCR beta chain is drawn from a study of CD8+CD57+ T cells in acquired aplastic anemia. Study context: DNA per sorted CD4+ or CD8+ sample ranged about 0.19 to 30 ug, averaging around 3.2 ug.

The sequenced patients had an expansion of CD8+CD57+ cells seen by flow cytometry. Receipt of therapy had not occurred in any patient by the time of blood sampling. Concerning this clonotype itself: What it recognizes is unknown.

The template used for profiling TCR beta VDJ and CDR3 was genomic DNA. TCRdb analysed the reads with MiXCR anew, one entry per CDR3 protein. The sample has 150,000 to 200,000 distinct CDR3 sequences, around 50% seen once; the top ten hold 10% to 15%. Study conclusions and caveats: The number of CD8+ CDR3 sequences shared by patients and controls was twenty-nine.

Germline CDR1 is MNHNS and CDR2 is SASEGT. The CDR3 runs 12 residues. Trimming took off 3 bases at V and 6 bases at J, with 6 bases between the two ends. The clonotype originates from a human donor with aplastic anemia. The sequenced sample was sorted CD4+, CD8+, or CD8+CD57+ T cells (not recorded which) from PBMCs. This chain uses TRBV6-1 with TRBJ1-5; D is uncertain. CDR3 in amino acids: CASSDSGQPQHF. The CDR3 bases are TGTGCCAGCAGTGATTCTGGTCAGCCCCAGCATTTT.